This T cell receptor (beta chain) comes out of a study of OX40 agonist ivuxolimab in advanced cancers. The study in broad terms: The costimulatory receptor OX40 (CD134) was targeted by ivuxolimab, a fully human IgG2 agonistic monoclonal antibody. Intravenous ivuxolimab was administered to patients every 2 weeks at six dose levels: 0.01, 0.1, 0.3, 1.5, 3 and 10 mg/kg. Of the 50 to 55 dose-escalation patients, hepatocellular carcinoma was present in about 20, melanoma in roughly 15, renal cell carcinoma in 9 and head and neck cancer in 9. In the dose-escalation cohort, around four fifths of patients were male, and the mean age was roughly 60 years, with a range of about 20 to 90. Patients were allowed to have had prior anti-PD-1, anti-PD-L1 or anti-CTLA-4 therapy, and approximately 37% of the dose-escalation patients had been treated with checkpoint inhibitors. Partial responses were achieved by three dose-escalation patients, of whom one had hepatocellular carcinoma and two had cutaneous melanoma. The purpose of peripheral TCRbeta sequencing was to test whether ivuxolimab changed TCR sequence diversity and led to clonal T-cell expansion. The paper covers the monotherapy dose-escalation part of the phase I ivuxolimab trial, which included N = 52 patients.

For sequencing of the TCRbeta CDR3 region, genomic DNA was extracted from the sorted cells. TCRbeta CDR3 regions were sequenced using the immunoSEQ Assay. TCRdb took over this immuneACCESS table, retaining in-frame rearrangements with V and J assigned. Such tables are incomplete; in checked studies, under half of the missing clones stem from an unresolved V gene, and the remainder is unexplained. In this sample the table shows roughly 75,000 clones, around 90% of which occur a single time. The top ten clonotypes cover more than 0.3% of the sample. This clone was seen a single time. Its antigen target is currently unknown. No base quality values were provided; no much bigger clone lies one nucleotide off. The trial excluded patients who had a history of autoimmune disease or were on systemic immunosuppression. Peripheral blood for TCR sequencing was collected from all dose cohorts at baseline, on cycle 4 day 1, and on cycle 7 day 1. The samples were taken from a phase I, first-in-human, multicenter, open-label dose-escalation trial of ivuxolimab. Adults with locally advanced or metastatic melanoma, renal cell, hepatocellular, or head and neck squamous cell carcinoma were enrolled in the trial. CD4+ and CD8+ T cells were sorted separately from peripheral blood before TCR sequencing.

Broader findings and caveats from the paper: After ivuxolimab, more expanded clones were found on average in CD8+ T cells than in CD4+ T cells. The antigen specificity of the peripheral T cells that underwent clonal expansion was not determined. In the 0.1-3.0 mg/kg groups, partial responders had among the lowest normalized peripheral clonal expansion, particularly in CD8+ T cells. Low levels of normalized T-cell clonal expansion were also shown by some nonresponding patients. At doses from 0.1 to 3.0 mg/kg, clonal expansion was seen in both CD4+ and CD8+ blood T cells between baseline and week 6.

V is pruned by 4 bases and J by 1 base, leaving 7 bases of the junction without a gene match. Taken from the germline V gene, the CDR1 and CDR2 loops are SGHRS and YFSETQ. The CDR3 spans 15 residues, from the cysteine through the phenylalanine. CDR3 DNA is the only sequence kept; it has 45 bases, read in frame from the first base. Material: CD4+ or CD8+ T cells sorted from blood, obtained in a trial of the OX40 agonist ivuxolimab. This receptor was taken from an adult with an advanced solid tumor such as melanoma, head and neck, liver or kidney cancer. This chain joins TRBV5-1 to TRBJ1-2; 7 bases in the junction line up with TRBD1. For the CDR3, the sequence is CASSPTGTDNYGYTF. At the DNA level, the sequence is TGCGCCAGCAGCCCGACCGGGACAGATAACTATGGCTACACCTTC.